A single sample is the source of the 14 T cell receptor beta chains below, sequenced in a study of T cell repertoires in cytomegalovirus infection. TCRdb called the reads again in MiXCR, with one record for every CDR3 protein. Seen here are fewer than 300,000 distinct CDR3 sequences, roughly 25% observed once, and the top ten hold approximately 13%. Material for sequencing was PBMCs. These receptors came from a human donor in good health (CMV status not recorded). Some clones in this sample may be carry-over from other donors' samples.

The chain combines TRBV7-9 with TRBJ1-2; D is ambiguous. CDR3 length equals 15 residues. Trimming stripped 0 bases from V and 0 bases from J, with 8 bases between. Germline CDR1 SEHNR, CDR2 FQNEAQ (reference sequence). The CDR3 here is CASSLAGPANYGYTF. The CDR3 region has the DNA TGTGCCAGCAGCTTAGCCGGACCAGCTAACTATGGCTACACCTTC.

This clonotype turned up a few times. The V gene is TRBV9, the J gene TRBJ2-3; D is undetermined. Germline V lookup: CDR1 SGDLS, CDR2 YYNGEE. The CDR3 loop spans 12 amino acids. Trimming stripped 4 bases from V and 3 bases from J, with 6 bases between. CDR3 sequence reads: CASSTQTDTQYF. The CDR3 region has the DNA TGTGCCAGCAGCACTCAAACAGATACGCAGTATTTT.

In its sample, this clonotype was seen many times. The chain carries TRBV6-2 or TRBV6-3 and TRBJ1-5, with a tentative D call TRBD1 (5 bases). CDR3 size: 14 residues. The V end lost 0 bases, the J end lost 11 bases, and 14 bases lay between the germline ends. CDR1 and CDR2 from the germline V gene are MNHEY and SVGEGT. CDR3 in DNA: TGTGCCAGCAGTTACTCAAACAGTTGGGGGGCCCAGCATTTT. Amino acids: CASSYSNSWGAQHF.

V gene TRBV5-1 combines with J gene TRBJ1-5; no clear D. Looked up from germline, CDR1 is SGHRS and CDR2 is YFSETQ. The CDR3 runs to 15 residues. Trimming took 1 base from V and 3 from J, leaving 11 bases between them. CDR3 in DNA: TGCGCCAGCAGCTTGAACCTGAACGACAATCAGCCCCAGCATTTT. This translates into CASSLNLNDNQPQHF.

This clonotype appeared many times. The chain is built from TRBV7-2 and TRBJ2-3; TRBD1 matches 7 bases. The ends lost 3 bases at V and 4 bases at J; junction bases unmatched: 10. In germline, CDR1 is SGHTA, CDR2 FQGNSA. The CDR3 has 16 amino acids. The DNA for the CDR3 is TGTGCCAGCAGCTTGGGACAGTTCCTAGGAGCAGATACGCAGTATTTT. It codes for CASSLGQFLGADTQYF.

The sample holds a few counts of this clonotype. J is TRBJ2-7 and V is TRBV7-2; D may correspond to TRBD1 or TRBD2 (5 bases each). Looked up from germline, CDR1 is SGHTA and CDR2 is FQGNSA. The CDR3 is 15 amino acids. V was cut by 3 bases and J by 0 bases, with 12 bases left in between. The CDR3 protein is CASSFRDPGSYEQYF. CDR3 coding DNA: TGTGCCAGCAGCTTCCGGGACCCGGGCTCCTACGAGCAGTACTTC.

The chain is built from TRBV7-2 and TRBJ2-7; 7 nucleotides match TRBD2. The CDR3 contains 16 residues. The trim removed 4 bases at V and 3 bases at J, leaving 12 bases unmatched. CDR1 and CDR2 (germline): SGHTA, FQGNSA. CDR3 sequence: CASSSSPTSVSYEQYF. The CDR3 DNA follows: TGTGCCAGCAGCTCTAGCCCCACTAGCGTAAGCTACGAGCAGTACTTC.

There are many counts of this clonotype. CDR3 region: CASSTRQGGTQPQHF. The DNA for the CDR3 is TGTGCCAGCAGCACCCGACAGGGCGGAACTCAGCCCCAGCATTTT. The chain has TRBV7-2 and TRBJ1-5; 7 bases are a match to TRBD1. V was clipped by 5 bases and J by 6 bases; unmatched bases: 10. This CDR3 contains 15 residues. Per the germline V gene, CDR1 is SGHTA and CDR2 is FQGNSA.

The gene calls are TRBV18 and TRBJ2-3; D is perhaps TRBD1 (6 bases). Per the germline V gene, CDR1 is KGHSH and CDR2 is LQKENI. This CDR3 is built from 15 residues. V was trimmed by 2 bases and J by 4 bases, leaving 13 bases between them. For the CDR3, the DNA is TGTGCCAGCTCACCATACTCCGGGACATCAGATACGCAGTATTTT. Protein product: CASSPYSGTSDTQYF. The whole variable domain, remainder taken from reference TRBV18 and TRBJ2-3, is NAGVMQNPRHLVRRRGQEARLRCSPMKGHSHVYWYRQLPEEGLKFMVYLQKENIIDESGMPKERFSAEFPKEGPSILRIQQVVRGDSAAYFCASSPYSGTSDTQYFGPGTRLTVL.

V and J are TRBV20-1 and TRBJ1-1, with D unclear. Trimming took off 6 bases at V and 0 bases at J, with 11 bases between the two ends. The CDR3 has 13 residues. Germline V gene sequence: CDR1 DFQATT, CDR2 SNEGSKA (reference sequence). CDR3 coding DNA: TGCAGTGCCCAATACTCCATGAACACTGAAGCTTTCTTT. Translating it yields CSAQYSMNTEAFF.

This clonotype was seen ten or more times. The chain has TRBV4-1 and TRBJ2-2; weak D call: TRBD1 (6 bases). Per germline, CDR1 MGHRA and CDR2 YSYEKL. The CDR3 runs to 14 residues. Trimming cost V 1 base and J 7 bases, with 10 bases left between them. The CDR3 sequence: CASSQGDILGELFF. Here the CDR3 DNA reads TGCGCCAGCAGCCAAGGGGACATCCTCGGGGAGCTGTTTTTT.

This clonotype has a handful of counts. This chain connects TRBV4-2 to TRBJ1-5, with D possibly TRBD1 on 6 matching bases. The CDR3 is 15 residues long. Trimming left V 6 bases short and J 0 bases short, with 12 bases between. The germline gives CDR1 LGHNA, CDR2 YNFKEQ. CDR3 residues: CASRGAVYSNQPQHF. Written as DNA, the CDR3 is TGTGCCAGCAGGGGGGCGGTATATAGCAATCAGCCCCAGCATTTT.

This clonotype was detected many times. This chain connects TRBV7-2 to TRBJ2-1; TRBD1 matches 7 bases. The CDR3 has 14 amino acids. With 4 bases clipped from V and 9 bases from J, the junction kept 9 bases outside the gene matches. Germline values: CDR1 SGHTA, CDR2 FQGNSA. Written as DNA, the CDR3 is TGTGCCAGCAGCTCTCGGACAGGAAGGGCTGAGCAGTTCTTC. It yields the protein CASSSRTGRAEQFF. The complete variable domain, with remaining parts taken from reference TRBV7-2 and TRBJ2-1, reads GAGVSQSPSNKVTEKGKDVELRCDPISGHTALYWYRQSLGQGLEFLIYFQGNSAPDKSGLPSDRFSAERTGGSVSTLTIQRTQQEDSAVYLCASSSRTGRAEQFFGPGTRLTVL.

This clonotype turned up a few times. The CDR3 sequence is CASSSPGRTPYEQYF. DNA for the CDR3: TGTGCCAGCAGTTCCCCAGGACGGACCCCCTACGAGCAGTACTTC. V is TRBV28 and J is TRBJ2-7; unclear D gene. The CDR3 contains 15 residues. V shed 4 bases and J shed 2 bases, with 15 bases lying between them. Per germline, CDR1 MDHEN and CDR2 SYDVKM.